The 26 T cell receptor beta chains below were found in one sample sequenced in a study of blood T cells in healthy people across ages (dated by TCRdb to between 2014 and 2017). The library was prepared using 5' RACE. TCRdb lists the instrument as Illumina HiSeq 2500. A second PCR of about 7 to 12 cycles was run with a J-beta primer mix and a sample-barcoded 5' primer. TCRdb trimmed public reads at Q25 via fastp, called clones via MiXCR and kept in-frame beta chains. Rows are unified per CDR3 protein, each entry keeping the most common DNA and genes. Within this sample are roughly 700,000 distinct CDR3 sequences, with about a third of them counted one time only. In total, the top ten clones hold 15% to 17% of the sample. Sequencing was carried out using blood. These TCRs come from a woman older than 75 in good health. Donor details come from another sample of the same person, matched by shared clones.

This clonotype was counted ten times or more. The chain combines TRBV7-2 with TRBJ1-2; D ambiguous. Germline-derived CDR1 and CDR2 are SGHTA and FQGNSA. Trimming took off 5 bases at V and 4 bases at J, with 26 bases between the two ends. The CDR3 has 18 amino acids. The CDR3 spells CASSPQLDAASVGYGYTF. In nucleotides, the CDR3 is TGTGCCAGCAGCCCTCAGCTGGATGCAGCCTCCGTGGGCTATGGCTACACCTTC.

The V gene is TRBV6-1, the J gene TRBJ1-2, with 8 bases fitting TRBD1. The V gene's germline CDR1 is MNHNS and CDR2 SASEGT. The CDR3 has 14 residues. V was clipped by 6 bases and J by 2 bases; unmatched bases: 5. In DNA, the CDR3 is TGTGCCAGCAGGCGGGACAGGTCCAACTATGGCTACACCTTC. It codes for CASRRDRSNYGYTF.

This clonotype appeared many times. V gene TRBV27 combines with J gene TRBJ2-3; D remains ambiguous. Trimming shortened V by 6 bases and J by 2 bases, and 15 bases separated the two germline ends. The CDR3 extends over 15 amino acids. CDR1 is MNHEY, CDR2 SMNVEV, per germline (reference sequence). The CDR3 region has the DNA TGTGCCAGCAGAAGGGCGCCTACTAACACAGATACGCAGTATTTT. Its translation is CASRRAPTNTDTQYF.

In the case of this clonotype: A much larger clone sits a single nucleotide away, making a read error possible. The chain has TRBV28 and TRBJ2-4, with D possibly being TRBD2 (7 bases). The CDR3 loop spans 12 amino acids. CDR1 MDHEN and CDR2 SYDVKM come from the germline V gene. This CDR3 reads CAASGDIYGQYF. CDR3 nucleotides: TGTGCTGCAAGCGGGGACATCTACGGGCAGTACTTC. The variable domain in full, completed from reference TRBV28 and TRBJ2-4, reads DVKVTQSSRYLVKRTGEKVFLECVQDMDHENMFWYRQDPGLGLRLIYFSYDVKMKEKGDIPEGYSVSREKKERFSLILESASTNQTSMYLCAASGDIYGQYFGAGTRLSVL.

The chain is built from TRBV5-4 and TRBJ2-5; D is unresolved. Germline CDR1 reads SGHNT; CDR2 reads YYREEE (reference sequence). CDR3 length equals 11 residues. V was trimmed by 5 bases and J by 5 bases, leaving 7 bases between them. The CDR3 coding sequence is TGTGCCAGCAGTATGGATGAGACCCAGTACTTC. Protein sequence: CASSMDETQYF.

In this sample, this clonotype turned up many times. The chain uses TRBV5-1 and TRBJ2-1; TRBD1 matches at 10 bases. Unmatched junction bases numbered 5, after V lost 4 bases and J lost 4 bases. This CDR3 has 15 residues. CDR1 SGHRS and CDR2 YFSETQ come from the germline V gene. CDR3 DNA sequence: TGCGCCAGCAGCGCCCGGGACAGGGGTTACAATGAGCAGTTCTTC. As protein: CASSARDRGYNEQFF. Variable domain in full (rest from reference TRBV5-1 and TRBJ2-1): KAGVTQTPRYLIKTRGQQVTLSCSPISGHRSVSWYQQTPGQGLQFLFEYFSETQRNKGNFPGRFSGRQFSNSRSEMNVSTLELGDSALYLCASSARDRGYNEQFFGPGTRLTVL.

The chain has TRBV29-1 and TRBJ1-2; D is unclear. The CDR3 runs to 11 residues. Trimming removed 6 bases at V and 6 bases at J, with 11 bases between. Germline V CDR1 and CDR2: SQVTM, ANQGSEA. This chain's CDR3 is CSVNIRDGYTF. CDR3 DNA: TGCAGCGTCAACATCCGGGATGGCTACACCTTC.

The chain has TRBV6-6 and TRBJ2-7; the D gene is possibly TRBD2 (5 bases). The CDR3 is 13 residues long. Germline CDR1 reads MNHNY; CDR2 reads SVGAGI (reference sequence). V was cut by 8 bases and J by 2 bases, with 13 bases left in between. The CDR3 region is CASAKEAAYEQYF. The DNA of the CDR3 is TGTGCCAGCGCAAAGGAGGCAGCCTACGAGCAGTACTTC.

This clonotype showed up just a few times. The chain has TRBV2 and TRBJ1-6; TRBD1 is a possible D gene (6 bases). Germline V lookup: CDR1 SNHLY, CDR2 FYNNEI. The CDR3 extends over 15 amino acids. Trimming took off 5 bases at V and 9 bases at J, with 17 bases between the two ends. This chain's CDR3 is CASSRGQQGSSPLHF. CDR3 in DNA: TGTGCCAGCAGTAGAGGGCAACAGGGCAGTTCACCCCTCCACTTT.

This clonotype was seen repeatedly, ten times or more. The V and J genes are TRBV5-1 and TRBJ2-3, with D maybe TRBD2 (5 bases). The CDR3 is 14 amino acids. CDR1 and CDR2 from the germline V gene are SGHRS and YFSETQ. V was pared by 3 bases and J by 2 bases, with 10 bases between. This chain's CDR3 is CASSWRQNTDTQYF. CDR3 DNA: TGCGCCAGCAGCTGGAGGCAGAACACAGATACGCAGTATTTT.

With respect to this clonotype: A read error may produce the germline difference seen at one junction end. J is TRBJ1-1 and V is TRBV6-5; 7 positions match TRBD1. This CDR3 has 14 residues. Germline V gives CDR1 MNHEY, CDR2 SVGAGI. The CDR3 nucleotides read TGTGTCAGCAGTTCGGACAGGCGGTTCACTGAAGCTTTCTTT. This translates into CVSSSDRRFTEAFF.

Many counts were recorded for this clonotype. DNA of the CDR3: TGCAGTGCTAGAGGTCGGGGACGGGGGGGGGACATTCAGTACTTC. Translation: CSARGRGRGGDIQYF. The chain recombines TRBV20-1 with TRBJ2-4; 8 nucleotides match TRBD2. The trim removed 1 base at V and 8 bases at J, leaving 10 bases unmatched. CDR1 is DFQATT and CDR2 is SNEGSKA in the germline V gene (reference sequence). The CDR3 is 15 amino acids.

This clonotype was observed a handful of times. The CDR3 region has the DNA TGTGCCAGTAGTTACACTGGCGGGAGAGTAAACGAGCAGTACTTC. Protein: CASSYTGGRVNEQYF. The V call is TRBV19, the J call TRBJ2-5, with TRBD2 matching 7 bases. TRBJ2-7 matches the DNA end more closely, so the J call is doubtful. This CDR3 has 15 amino acids. CDR1 LNHDA and CDR2 SQIVND come from the germline V gene (reference sequence).

This clonotype was recorded at least ten times. V usage is TRBV7-2 and J usage is TRBJ2-2, with D unresolved. The CDR3 totals 17 residues. Germline V gene data show CDR1 as SGHTA and CDR2 as FQGNSA. V was pared by 4 bases and J by 0 bases, with 15 bases between. The CDR3 is CASSSRNLLTNTGELFF. In DNA form, the CDR3 reads TGTGCCAGCAGCTCGAGGAATTTGCTGACGAACACCGGGGAGCTGTTTTTT.

Note on this clonotype: This is likely a read error, given that the CDR3 carries no conserved phenylalanine or tryptophan at its end. The chain combines TRBV5-1 with TRBJ2-5, with 10 bases fitting TRBD1. The CDR3 is 14 amino acids. Trimming cost V 0 bases and J 4 bases; bases outside gene matches: 0. Per the germline V gene, CDR1 is SGHRS and CDR2 is YFSETQ. This chain's CDR3 is CASSLGTGGETQYC. CDR3 nucleotides: TGCGCCAGCAGCTTGGGGACAGGGGGAGAGACCCAGTACTGC.

With respect to this clonotype: A much larger clone differs by one base, so this may be a read error. This chain links TRBV5-4 with TRBJ2-1, with D perhaps matching TRBD1 or TRBD2 (5 bases each). Germline lookup yields CDR1 SGHNT and CDR2 YYREEE (reference sequence). The CDR3 has 18 residues. The CDR3 DNA sequence: TGTGCCAGCGGCTTGGCGCCTATTGCCGGGGCCTCCCGCAATGAGCAGTTCTTC. Translated, it gives CASGLAPIAGASRNEQFF. The whole variable domain, filled in from reference TRBV5-4 and TRBJ2-1, reads ETGVTQSPTHLIKTRGQQVTLRCSSQSGHNTVSWYQQALGQGPQFIFQYYREEENGRGNFPPRFSGLQFPNYSSELNVNALELDDSALYLCASGLAPIAGASRNEQFFGPGTRLTVL.

This clonotype was counted only a few times. The chain joins TRBV29-1 to TRBJ1-1; D not resolved. Germline CDR1 SQVTM, CDR2 ANQGSEA. With 5 bases removed from V and 0 bases from J, the gap between germline ends came to 10 bases. CDR3 size: 13 residues. CDR3 DNA: TGCAGCGTTAGTAGTCGGATGAACACTGAAGCTTTCTTT. Protein product: CSVSSRMNTEAFF.

There are many counts of this clonotype. The rearrangement uses TRBV29-1 and TRBJ2-7; possibly TRBD1 or TRBD2 for D (7 bases each). V was shortened by 4 bases and J by 1 base, with 11 bases between the two germline ends. The CDR3 spans 13 residues. CDR1 and CDR2 (germline): SQVTM, ANQGSEA. DNA for the CDR3: TGCAGCGTTGGGGGGGGACAGTCCTACGAGCAGTACTTC. The encoded protein is CSVGGGQSYEQYF.

This clonotype has at least ten counts. The CDR3 protein is CASSPQGAVSTEAFF. The CDR3 DNA reads as TGTGCCAGCAGCCCGCAGGGGGCAGTTAGCACTGAAGCTTTCTTT. The V call is TRBV7-2, the J call TRBJ1-1; 8 positions match TRBD1. Losses at the gene ends were 5 bases for V and 4 bases for J; bases not matched to a gene: 9. Germline CDR1 is SGHTA and CDR2 is FQGNSA. This CDR3 is 15 amino acids long. The entire variable domain, with the rest obtained from reference TRBV7-2 and TRBJ1-1, is as follows: GAGVSQSPSNKVTEKGKDVELRCDPISGHTALYWYRQSLGQGLEFLIYFQGNSAPDKSGLPSDRFSAERTGGSVSTLTIQRTQQEDSAVYLCASSPQGAVSTEAFFGQGTRLTVV.

This clonotype was seen at least ten times. A much larger clone lies a single base off, so this may be a read error. The V and J genes are TRBV6-6 and TRBJ1-2, with D uncertain. Germline CDR1 MNHNY, CDR2 SVGAGI (reference sequence). This CDR3 comprises 14 residues. V gave up 5 bases and J gave up 0 bases, with 10 bases separating them. The CDR3, as DNA: TGTGCCAGCAGTGGTGGGTCTTCTAACTATGGCTACACCTTC. This sequence encodes CASSGGSSNYGYTF.

This clonotype was observed many times. The rearrangement links TRBV5-1 to TRBJ2-7; D might be TRBD2 (5 bases). Germline CDR1 is SGHRS and CDR2 is YFSETQ. This CDR3 has 15 amino acids. Trimming removed 4 bases at V and 6 bases at J, with 20 bases between. CDR3 loop: CASSRDGPTAGEQYF. Written as DNA, the CDR3 is TGCGCCAGCAGCCGGGATGGACCTACGGCAGGCGAGCAGTACTTC.

The sample holds many counts of this clonotype. The chain combines TRBV30 with TRBJ2-5; no firm D call. Trimming removed 4 bases from V and 1 base from J, with 4 bases in between. Germline V gene lookup returns CDR1 GTSNPN and CDR2 SVGIG (reference sequence). The CDR3 has 11 residues. This chain's CDR3 is CAWTLQETQYF. The CDR3 DNA sequence: TGTGCCTGGACACTCCAAGAGACCCAGTACTTC.

The sample holds one count of this clonotype. This may be a read error, as it is one base from a much larger clone. The J gene is TRBJ2-4, the V gene TRBV5-4; a weak D match, TRBD1 (6 bases). Germline CDR1 and CDR2: SGHNT and YYREEE (reference sequence). The CDR3 has 15 amino acids. The CDR3 loop reads CAGSLLGAGEDIQYF. As DNA, the CDR3 is TGTGCCGGCAGCTTGCTGGGGGCAGGGGAAGACATTCAGTACTTC.

This clonotype was counted at least ten times. CDR3 DNA sequence: TGTGCCAGCAGTTACTCGTCCGGGTTAGGGTATTTT. Amino acids: CASSYSSGLGYF. The chain joins TRBV6-6 to TRBJ2-3; D gene ambiguous. CDR3 length: 12 amino acids. Trimming pared 0 bases from V and 14 bases from J, leaving 12 bases between. The germline V gene encodes CDR1 MNHNY and CDR2 SVGAGI (reference sequence).

The rearrangement uses TRBV28 and TRBJ1-1; 7 bases agree with TRBD1. The CDR3 is made up of 15 amino acids. Germline V gene sequence: CDR1 MDHEN, CDR2 SYDVKM. The junction had 9 bases not matched to a gene; V was cut back by 3 bases and J by 5 bases. CDR3 nucleotide sequence: TGTGCCAGCAGTTTCGGAGACAGGGATCGGACTGAAGCTTTCTTT. It codes for CASSFGDRDRTEAFF.

The chain joins TRBV6-6 to TRBJ1-1; D perhaps matches TRBD1 (5 bases). CDR3 size: 15 residues. V lost 4 bases and J lost 0, with 12 bases in between. Germline values: CDR1 MNHNY, CDR2 SVGAGI (reference sequence). The CDR3, as DNA: TGTGCCAGCAGTTCGCGGACAACGATGAACACTGAAGCTTTCTTT. Its translation is CASSSRTTMNTEAFF.